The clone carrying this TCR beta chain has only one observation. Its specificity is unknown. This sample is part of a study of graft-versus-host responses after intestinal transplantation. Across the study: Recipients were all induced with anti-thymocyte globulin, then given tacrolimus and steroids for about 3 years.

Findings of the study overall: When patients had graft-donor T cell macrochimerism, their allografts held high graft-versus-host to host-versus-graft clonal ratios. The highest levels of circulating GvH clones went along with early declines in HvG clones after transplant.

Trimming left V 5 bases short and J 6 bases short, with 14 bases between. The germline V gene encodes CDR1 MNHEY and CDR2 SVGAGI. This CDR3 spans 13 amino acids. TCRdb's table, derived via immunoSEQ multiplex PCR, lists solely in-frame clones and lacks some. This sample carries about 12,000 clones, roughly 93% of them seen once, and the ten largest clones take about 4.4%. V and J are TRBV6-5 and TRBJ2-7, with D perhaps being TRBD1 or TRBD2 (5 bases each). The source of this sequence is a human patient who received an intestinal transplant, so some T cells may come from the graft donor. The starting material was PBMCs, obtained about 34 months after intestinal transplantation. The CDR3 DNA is TGTGCCAGCAGTGAGGGGCGAGGGACCGAGCAGTACTTC. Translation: CASSEGRGTEQYF.